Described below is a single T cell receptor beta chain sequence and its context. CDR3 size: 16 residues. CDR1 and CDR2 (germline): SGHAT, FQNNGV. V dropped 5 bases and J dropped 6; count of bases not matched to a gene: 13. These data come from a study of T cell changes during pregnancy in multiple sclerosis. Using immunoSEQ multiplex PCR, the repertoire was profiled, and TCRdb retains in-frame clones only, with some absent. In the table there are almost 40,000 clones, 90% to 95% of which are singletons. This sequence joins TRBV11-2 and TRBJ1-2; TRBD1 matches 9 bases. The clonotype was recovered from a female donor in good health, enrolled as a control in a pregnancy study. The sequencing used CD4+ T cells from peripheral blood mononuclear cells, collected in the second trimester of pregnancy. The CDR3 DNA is TGTGCCAGCAGCCCATTTTTATCGGGACAGGGAGATGGCTACACCTTC. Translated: CASSPFLSGQGDGYTF.